The present T cell receptor (beta chain) was sequenced within a study of CD8+ T cells in alopecia areata. Study-level information: Recipients were roughly 6-11-week-old female C3H/HeJ mice grafted with skin from roughly 6-13-month-old C3H/HeJ donors with spontaneous alopecia. Broader study findings: In lesional scalp, particularly from alopecia totalis/universalis, clonality was higher than in normal scalp. Sequences from scalp samples also cover resident alphabeta T cells of normal skin. Sharing of TCR sequences between patients (possibly for HLA-related reasons) was less clear than in mice.

This clone occurred a few times. Its antigen is unknown. Gene names and germline refer to mouse. The DNA ends 4 residues before the CDR3 does, and the rest of the CDR3 is filled in from the germline J gene. V gave up 1 base and J gave up 1 base, with 8 bases separating them. CDR1 and CDR2 from the germline V gene are NNHDY and SYVADS. This CDR3 has 14 amino acids. cDNA serving as the sequencing template came from extracted, reverse transcribed RNA. Data came from immunoSEQ multiplex PCR; TCRdb stores just in-frame clones and leaves some out. In total the sample includes around 110,000 clones, none of them seen once.

V and J are TRBV13-3 and TRBJ1-1; D may be TRBD1 (5 bases). The TCR was taken from a C3H/HeJ mouse with alopecia areata. This mouse strain has H2-k as its MHC haplotype. Sequencing used lesional skin. CDR3: CASSDHQGNTEVFF. The CDR3 bases that were read are TGTGCCAGCAGTGATCACCAGGGAAACACA.